This T cell receptor (beta chain) was found in a study of blood T cell repertoires in COVID-19. Study at large: Spain, Italy and the United States supplied samples that represented acute and convalescent COVID-19. Sources were T cells, B-cell-depleted T cells, or PBMCs; the material itself was cDNA or gDNA.

In the case of this clone: The same CDR3 arises from other DNA sequences in this sample as well.

The CDR3 is 14 residues long. V was trimmed by 1 base and J by 2 bases, leaving 7 bases between them. Germline lookup yields CDR1 SGHNT and CDR2 YENEEA. Enrollment of patients from Seattle took place during active infection, with longitudinal follow-up. In the source study's methods: Estimated nucleated cell counts came from reference gene primer amplification. TCRdb's copy holds only in-frame clones and misses some; the assay was immunoSEQ multiplex PCR. The D gene and trimming were derived from the DNA, and the V and J assignments and clone size from that table. This repertoire shows 200,000 to 250,000 clones, 75% to 85% found once; its top ten account for around 7.5%.

Sequencing was done on a sample of peripheral blood. This sequence joins TRBV11-3 and TRBJ2-3, with a weak D call TRBD2 (6 bases). The receptor comes from a woman over 75 with COVID-19, enrolled during active disease. The CDR3 here is CASSLGGVTDTQYF. The CDR3 DNA follows: TGTGCCAGCAGCTTAGGCGGGGTCACAGATACGCAGTATTTT.